The rows below give T cell receptor beta chains drawn from one sample of a study of blood T cells in healthy people across ages. Each CDR3 protein is one row after TCRdb ran MiXCR on the 5' RACE reads. The sample lists around 780,000 distinct CDR3 sequences, 20% to 30% seen once, with less than 3.5% in the top ten. These same data were also listed under a study on T cells of mothers and their children.

The sequenced sample was blood. These receptors all stem from a boy younger than 18 in good health. CDR3s include the opening cysteine and the closing phenylalanine or tryptophan. A D gene is named only where the DNA matches it firmly. Only part of the rows carry a size: once, few, many, or a class if the clone is expanded.

DNA: TGTGCCAGCAGTGCCCCTACTAGCGGGGTCCACGAGCAGTACTTC
CDR3: CASSAPTSGVHEQYF
length: 15
J: TRBJ2-7
D: TRBD2
V: TRBV12-3/TRBV12-4
size: -

DNA: TGTGCCAGCAGTTACTCTTCGGCGAAAGCCTACGAGCAGTACTTC
CDR3: CASSYSSAKAYEQYF
length: 15
J: TRBJ2-7
D: -
V: TRBV6-5
size: few

DNA: TGTGCCAGCAGTCGGAGCGGGGGGGCCGGTGAGACCCAGTACTTC
CDR3: CASSRSGGAGETQYF
length: 15
J: TRBJ2-5
D: TRBD2
V: TRBV2
size: -

DNA: TGCGCCAGCAGCCAAGATGCGGGGGTGTCCTACGAGCAGTACTTC
CDR3: CASSQDAGVSYEQYF
length: 15
J: TRBJ2-7
D: TRBD2
V: TRBV4-1
size: -

DNA: TGCAGTGCTCCCCCGGGGGGCAGTCTCCTCAATGAGCAGTTCTTC
CDR3: CSAPPGGSLLNEQFF
length: 15
J: TRBJ2-1
D: -
V: TRBV20-1
size: -

DNA: TGTGCCAGCAGCCAAGATACCCTCGTTAGTGCAGATACGCAGTATTTT
CDR3: CASSQDTLVSADTQYF
length: 16
J: TRBJ2-3
D: -
V: TRBV4-2
size: few

DNA: TGTGCCAGCAGTCTAGAGATGGGGGGCAATGAGCAGTTCTTC
CDR3: CASSLEMGGNEQFF
length: 14
J: TRBJ2-1
D: -
V: TRBV12-3/TRBV12-4
size: once

DNA: TGTGCCAGCAGTTTAATTCAGGGAAGGTACGAGCAGTACTTC
CDR3: CASSLIQGRYEQYF
length: 14
J: TRBJ2-7
D: -
V: TRBV28
size: few

DNA: TGTGCCAGCAGTTTGCCCGGAAGCAGGACACTAGGAGAGACCCAGTACTTC
CDR3: CASSLPGSRTLGETQYF
length: 17
J: TRBJ2-5
D: -
V: TRBV28
size: -

DNA: TGTGCCAGCAGCGTGGGGGGTGAAGGGAACCTCTACGAGCAGTACTTC
CDR3: CASSVGGEGNLYEQYF
length: 16
J: TRBJ2-7
D: -
V: TRBV9
size: -

DNA: TGTGCCAGCAGCTTAGGTAGCGGGGCGACTCAGGAGACCCAGTACTTC
CDR3: CASSLGSGATQETQYF
length: 16
J: TRBJ2-5
D: TRBD2
V: TRBV7-3
size: few

DNA: TGCGCCTCGAGGGGGGCGCTGGGCACCGGGGAGCTGTTTTTT
CDR3: CASRGALGTGELFF
length: 14
J: TRBJ2-2
D: -
V: TRBV5-1
size: -

DNA: TGTGCCAGCAGGAGGGAGAGTTTCTATGGCTACACCTTC
CDR3: CASRRESFYGYTF
length: 13
J: TRBJ1-2
D: -
V: TRBV6-1
size: few

DNA: TGCGCCAGCAGCCAAGAGAGAAGGGTCAACACCGGGGAGCTGTTTTTT
CDR3: CASSQERRVNTGELFF
length: 16
J: TRBJ2-2
D: -
V: TRBV4-1
size: -

DNA: TGTGCCAGCAGCGCGAGCTTAAGGGAGGAAAAACTGTTTTTT
CDR3: CASSASLREEKLFF
length: 14
J: TRBJ1-4
D: -
V: TRBV9
size: few

DNA: TGCGCCAGCACCCTGGCGGGTCTCCAAGAGACCCAGTACTTC
CDR3: CASTLAGLQETQYF
length: 14
J: TRBJ2-5
D: -
V: TRBV5-1
size: -

DNA: TGCGCCAGCAGCCAAGGAGCCAGGGGCCTAAGCTCTGGAAACACCATATATTTT
CDR3: CASSQGARGLSSGNTIYF
length: 18
J: TRBJ1-3
D: -
V: TRBV4-1
size: few

DNA: TGTGCCAGCAGCCTTCCGACAGGGAGATACGAGCAGTACTTC
CDR3: CASSLPTGRYEQYF
length: 14
J: TRBJ2-7
D: TRBD1
V: TRBV28
size: -

DNA: TGTGCCAGCAGCCGGGACAGGGGGCCTCTTGGCTACACCTTC
CDR3: CASSRDRGPLGYTF
length: 14
J: TRBJ1-2
D: TRBD1
V: TRBV14
size: -

DNA: TGCGCCAGCAGCTTGGGGCCCGGGACAGGGGCTGGAAACACCATATATTTT
CDR3: CASSLGPGTGAGNTIYF
length: 17
J: TRBJ1-3
D: TRBD1
V: TRBV5-1
size: -

DNA: TGTGCCAGCAGGGGAGGTAGCGGCAATGAGCAGTTCTTC
CDR3: CASRGGSGNEQFF
length: 13
J: TRBJ2-1
D: -
V: TRBV2
size: few

DNA: TGTGCCAGCAGCACGCCAAGACAGGGGATCTATGGCTACACCTTC
CDR3: CASSTPRQGIYGYTF
length: 15
J: TRBJ1-2
D: TRBD1
V: TRBV11-2
size: few

DNA: TGTGCCACCGGAGAGGATAGCTCTGGGGCCAACGTCCTGACTTTC
CDR3: CATGEDSSGANVLTF
length: 15
J: TRBJ2-6
D: -
V: TRBV30
size: -

DNA: TGTGCCAGCAGCAAAAGACAGCTTAGCTCCTATAATTCACCCCTCCACTTT
CDR3: CASSKRQLSSYNSPLHF
length: 17
J: TRBJ1-6
D: -
V: TRBV7-6
size: -

DNA: TGTGCCAGCAGCACCCGCCTAGCGGGGTACACGGATACGCAGTATTTT
CDR3: CASSTRLAGYTDTQYF
length: 16
J: TRBJ2-3
D: TRBD2
V: TRBV7-2
size: few

DNA: TGTGCCAGCAGTTCCGGGACTAGCAGCACAGATACGCAGTATTTT
CDR3: CASSSGTSSTDTQYF
length: 15
J: TRBJ2-3
D: TRBD2
V: TRBV7-3
size: few

DNA: TGTGCCAGCCGTTCTAGCGGGGGGACCTACGAGCAGTACTTC
CDR3: CASRSSGGTYEQYF
length: 14
J: TRBJ2-7
D: TRBD2
V: TRBV12-3/TRBV12-4
size: -

DNA: TGCGCCAGCAGCCAAGTACTGGGCCGAGTCTCTGGGGCCAACGTTCCGACTTTC
CDR3: CASSQVLGRVSGANVPTF
length: 18
J: TRBJ2-6
D: -
V: TRBV4-1
size: -

DNA: TGTGCCTGGAGTGTATCCAGGGAGGTGAAGACCCAGTACTTC
CDR3: CAWSVSREVKTQYF
length: 14
J: TRBJ2-5
D: -
V: TRBV30
size: -

DNA: TGTGCCTCCCTAGACGGGTTCACAGATACGCAGTATTTT
CDR3: CASLDGFTDTQYF
length: 13
J: TRBJ2-3
D: -
V: TRBV7-9
size: -

DNA: TGTGCCAGCAGCTTAGTGGCGTGGGGCTCCTACGAGCAGTACTTC
CDR3: CASSLVAWGSYEQYF
length: 15
J: TRBJ2-7
D: -
V: TRBV7-9
size: once

DNA: TGTGCCAGCTCACCGGGGGACTGGTCCTACGAGCAGTACTTC
CDR3: CASSPGDWSYEQYF
length: 14
J: TRBJ2-7
D: -
V: TRBV18
size: few

DNA: TGCGCCAGCAGCTTGGCTGTCGGAGAGGAGCTGTTTTTT
CDR3: CASSLAVGEELFF
length: 13
J: TRBJ2-2
D: -
V: TRBV5-1
size: -

DNA: TGTGCCAGCAGCCCGCGGACAGGGGATTCACCCCTCCACTTT
CDR3: CASSPRTGDSPLHF
length: 14
J: TRBJ1-6
D: TRBD1
V: TRBV9
size: -

DNA: TGTGCCAGCAGCCAAGAAAGTCCGGACAAAAGGTCGTGGGTCTCTGGGGCCAACGTCCTGACTTTC
CDR3: CASSQESPDKRSWVSGANVLTF
length: 22
J: TRBJ2-6
D: -
V: TRBV3-1
size: -

DNA: TGTGCCAGCAGCCAAGGCAGTTACTACGAGCAGTACTTC
CDR3: CASSQGSYYEQYF
length: 13
J: TRBJ2-7
D: -
V: TRBV14
size: few

DNA: TGTGCCAGCAGTCCGTACCAACTAGCGGGGGTTGCCGGGGAGCTGTTTTTT
CDR3: CASSPYQLAGVAGELFF
length: 17
J: TRBJ2-2
D: TRBD2
V: TRBV27
size: -

DNA: TGTGCCAGCAGCTTAAGTTCAGGGGGCACTCAGCCCCAGCATTTT
CDR3: CASSLSSGGTQPQHF
length: 15
J: TRBJ1-5
D: TRBD1
V: TRBV7-9
size: -

DNA: TGTGCCAGCAGTGCAGCGGGTTCGGGGACTGAAGCTTTCTTT
CDR3: CASSAAGSGTEAFF
length: 14
J: TRBJ1-1
D: -
V: TRBV6-4
size: -

DNA: TGTGCCAGCAGCCCTCCTCTGTTAGCGGGAGGGCGGCAGTACTTC
CDR3: CASSPPLLAGGRQYF
length: 15
J: TRBJ2-7
D: TRBD2
V: TRBV11-2
size: -

DNA: TGTGCCAGCAGCCAGGTCCCCAGTCGCACAGATACGCAGTATTTT
CDR3: CASSQVPSRTDTQYF
length: 15
J: TRBJ2-3
D: -
V: TRBV7-8
size: few